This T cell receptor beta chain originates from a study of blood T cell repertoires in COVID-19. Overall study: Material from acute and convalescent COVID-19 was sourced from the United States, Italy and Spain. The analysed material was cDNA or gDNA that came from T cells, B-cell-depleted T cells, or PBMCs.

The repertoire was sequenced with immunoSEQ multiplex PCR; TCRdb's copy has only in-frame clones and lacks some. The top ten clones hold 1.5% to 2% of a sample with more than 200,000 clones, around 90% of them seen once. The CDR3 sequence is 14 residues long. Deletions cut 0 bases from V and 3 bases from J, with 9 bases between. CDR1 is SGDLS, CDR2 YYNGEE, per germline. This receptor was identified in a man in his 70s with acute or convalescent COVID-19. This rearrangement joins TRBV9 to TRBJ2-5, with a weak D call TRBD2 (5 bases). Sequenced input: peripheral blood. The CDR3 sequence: CASSVGGREETQYF. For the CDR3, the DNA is TGTGCCAGCAGCGTAGGAGGGAGAGAAGAGACCCAGTACTTC.